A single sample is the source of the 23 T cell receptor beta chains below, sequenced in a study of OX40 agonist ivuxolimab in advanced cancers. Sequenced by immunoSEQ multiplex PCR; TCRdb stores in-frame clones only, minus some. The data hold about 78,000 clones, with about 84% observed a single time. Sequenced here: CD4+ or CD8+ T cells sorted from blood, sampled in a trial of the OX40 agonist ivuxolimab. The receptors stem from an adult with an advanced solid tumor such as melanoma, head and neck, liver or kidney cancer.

The CDR3 loop is CASSLALTADTEAFF. The CDR3 region has the DNA TGTGCCAGCAGCTTAGCGTTAACAGCTGACACTGAAGCTTTCTTT. The chain joins TRBV7-9 to TRBJ1-1; D is unclear. CDR1 and CDR2 from the germline V gene are SEHNR and FQNEAQ (reference sequence). V was cut by 0 bases and J by 3 bases, with 11 bases left in between. The CDR3 spans 15 residues.

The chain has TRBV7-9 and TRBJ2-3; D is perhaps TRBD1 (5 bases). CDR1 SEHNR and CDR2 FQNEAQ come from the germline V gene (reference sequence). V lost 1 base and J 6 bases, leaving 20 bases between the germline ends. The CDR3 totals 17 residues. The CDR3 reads CASSLVRRGRPRDTQYF. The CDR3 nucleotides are TGTGCCAGCAGCTTAGTTCGTAGGGGTCGCCCGAGGGATACGCAGTATTTT.

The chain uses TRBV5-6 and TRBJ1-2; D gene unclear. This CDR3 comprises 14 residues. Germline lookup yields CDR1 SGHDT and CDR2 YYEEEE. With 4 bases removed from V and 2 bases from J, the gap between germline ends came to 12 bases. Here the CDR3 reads CASSRGDNNYGYTF. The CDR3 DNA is TGTGCCAGCAGCCGAGGCGACAACAACTATGGCTACACCTTC.

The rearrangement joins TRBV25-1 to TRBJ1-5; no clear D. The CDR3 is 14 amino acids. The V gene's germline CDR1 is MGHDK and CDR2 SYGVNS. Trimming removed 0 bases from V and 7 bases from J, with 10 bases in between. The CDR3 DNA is TGTGCCAGCAGTGAATACGAGGGTTGGCAGCCCCAGCATTTT. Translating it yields CASSEYEGWQPQHF.

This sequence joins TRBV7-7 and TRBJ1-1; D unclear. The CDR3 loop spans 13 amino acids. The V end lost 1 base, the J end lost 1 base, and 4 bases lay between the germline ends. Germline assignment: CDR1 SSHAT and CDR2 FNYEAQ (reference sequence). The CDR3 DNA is TGTGCCAGCAGCTTAGATGAGAACACTGAAGCTTTCTTT. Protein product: CASSLDENTEAFF.

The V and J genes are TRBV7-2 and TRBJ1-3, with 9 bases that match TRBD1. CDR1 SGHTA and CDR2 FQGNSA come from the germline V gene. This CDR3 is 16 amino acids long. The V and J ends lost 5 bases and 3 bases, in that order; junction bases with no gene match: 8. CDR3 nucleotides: TGTGCCAGCAGCGGCGGGACAGGGAGACTTGGAAACACCATATATTTT. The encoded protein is CASSGGTGRLGNTIYF.

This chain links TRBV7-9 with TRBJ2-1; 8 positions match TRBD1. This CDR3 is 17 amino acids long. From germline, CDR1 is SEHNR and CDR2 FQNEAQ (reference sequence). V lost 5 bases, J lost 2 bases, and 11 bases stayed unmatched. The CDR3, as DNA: TGTGCCAGCAGCCCGACTCAGGGGGCAGTCACCTACAATGAGCAGTTCTTC. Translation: CASSPTQGAVTYNEQFF.

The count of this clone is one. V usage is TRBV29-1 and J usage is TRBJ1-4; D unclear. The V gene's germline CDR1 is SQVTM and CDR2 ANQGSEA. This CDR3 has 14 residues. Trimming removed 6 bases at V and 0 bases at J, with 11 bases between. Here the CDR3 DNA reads TGCAGCGTCCGGACGGCTACAACTAATGAAAAACTGTTTTTT. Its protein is CSVRTATTNEKLFF.

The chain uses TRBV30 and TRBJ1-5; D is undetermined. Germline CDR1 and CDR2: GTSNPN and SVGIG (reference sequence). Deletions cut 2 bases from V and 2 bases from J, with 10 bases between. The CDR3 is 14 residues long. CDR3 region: CAWSIGSRNQPQHF. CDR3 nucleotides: TGTGCCTGGAGTATTGGATCTCGCAATCAGCCCCAGCATTTT.

This chain's CDR3 is CASSLPTYLAQHF. CDR3 coding DNA: TGTGCCAGCAGTTTACCGACCTATCTAGCCCAGCATTTT. The V and J genes are TRBV28 and TRBJ1-5; D is uncertain. CDR1 and CDR2 (germline): MDHEN, SYDVKM. The CDR3 is 13 residues long. Between the trimmed V and J ends, which lost 2 bases and 11 bases, there was a span of 13 bases.

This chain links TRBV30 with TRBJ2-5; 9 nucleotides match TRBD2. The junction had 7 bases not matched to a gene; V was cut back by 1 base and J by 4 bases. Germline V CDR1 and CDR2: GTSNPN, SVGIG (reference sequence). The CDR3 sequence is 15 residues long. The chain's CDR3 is CAWSDSGSFPETQYF. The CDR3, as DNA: TGTGCCTGGAGTGATAGCGGGAGTTTCCCAGAGACCCAGTACTTC.

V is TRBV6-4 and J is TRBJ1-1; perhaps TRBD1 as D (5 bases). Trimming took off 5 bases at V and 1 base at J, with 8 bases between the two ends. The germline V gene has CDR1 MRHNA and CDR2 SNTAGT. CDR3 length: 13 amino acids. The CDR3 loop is CASSRQKNTEAFF. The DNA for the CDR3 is TGTGCCAGCAGTCGACAGAAGAACACTGAAGCTTTCTTT.

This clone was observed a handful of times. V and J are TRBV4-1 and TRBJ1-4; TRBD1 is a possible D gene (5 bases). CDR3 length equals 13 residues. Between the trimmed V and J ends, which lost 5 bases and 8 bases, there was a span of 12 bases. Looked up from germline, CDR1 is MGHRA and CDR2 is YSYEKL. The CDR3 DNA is TGCGCCAGCAGCTATGACAGAGGGGAAAAACTGTTTTTT. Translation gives CASSYDRGEKLFF.

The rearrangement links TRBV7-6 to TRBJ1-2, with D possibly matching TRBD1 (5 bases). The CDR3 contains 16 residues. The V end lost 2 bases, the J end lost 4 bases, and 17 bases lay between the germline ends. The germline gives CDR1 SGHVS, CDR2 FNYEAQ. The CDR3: CASSLSTREGPYGYTF. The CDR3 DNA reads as TGTGCCAGCAGCTTAAGCACACGGGAGGGGCCCTATGGCTACACCTTC.

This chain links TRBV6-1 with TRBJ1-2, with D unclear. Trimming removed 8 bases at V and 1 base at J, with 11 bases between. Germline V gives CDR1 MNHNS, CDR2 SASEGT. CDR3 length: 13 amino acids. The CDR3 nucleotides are TGTGCCAGCTCTTCACAGATTAACTATGGCTACACCTTC. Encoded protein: CASSSQINYGYTF.

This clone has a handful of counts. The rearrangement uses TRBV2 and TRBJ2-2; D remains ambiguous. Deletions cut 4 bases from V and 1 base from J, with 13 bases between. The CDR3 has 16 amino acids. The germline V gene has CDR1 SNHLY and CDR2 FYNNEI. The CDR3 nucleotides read TGTGCCAGCAGTGCGTTTAGGGTGGGGAACACCGGGGAGCTGTTTTTT. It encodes CASSAFRVGNTGELFF.

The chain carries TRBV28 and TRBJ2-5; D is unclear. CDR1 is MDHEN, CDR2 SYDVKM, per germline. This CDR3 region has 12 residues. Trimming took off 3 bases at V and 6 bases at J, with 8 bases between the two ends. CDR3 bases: TGTGCCAGCAGTTTGGCAGGACAGACCCAGTACTTC. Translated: CASSLAGQTQYF.

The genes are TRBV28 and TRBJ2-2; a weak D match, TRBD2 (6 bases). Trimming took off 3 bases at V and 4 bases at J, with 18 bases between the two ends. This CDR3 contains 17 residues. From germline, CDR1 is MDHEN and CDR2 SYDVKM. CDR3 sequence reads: CASSFSQARAGTGELFF. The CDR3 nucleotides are TGTGCCAGCAGTTTTTCCCAAGCTAGAGCGGGCACCGGGGAGCTGTTTTTT.

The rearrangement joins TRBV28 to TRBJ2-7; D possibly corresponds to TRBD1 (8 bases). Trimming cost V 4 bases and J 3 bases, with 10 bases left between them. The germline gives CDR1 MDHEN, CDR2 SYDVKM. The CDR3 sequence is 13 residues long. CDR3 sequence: CASSYRGGYEQYF. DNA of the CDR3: TGTGCCAGCAGTTACAGGGGGGGCTACGAGCAGTACTTC. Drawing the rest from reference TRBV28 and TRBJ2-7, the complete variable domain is DVKVTQSSRYLVKRTGEKVFLECVQDMDHENMFWYRQDPGLGLRLIYFSYDVKMKEKGDIPEGYSVSREKKERFSLILESASTNQTSMYLCASSYRGGYEQYFGPGTRLTVT.

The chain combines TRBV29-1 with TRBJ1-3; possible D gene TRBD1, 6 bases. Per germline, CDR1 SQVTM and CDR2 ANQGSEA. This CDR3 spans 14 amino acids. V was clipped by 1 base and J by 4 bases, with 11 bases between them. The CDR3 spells CSVEAGVGGNTIYF. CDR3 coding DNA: TGCAGCGTTGAAGCAGGGGTAGGAGGAAACACCATATATTTT.

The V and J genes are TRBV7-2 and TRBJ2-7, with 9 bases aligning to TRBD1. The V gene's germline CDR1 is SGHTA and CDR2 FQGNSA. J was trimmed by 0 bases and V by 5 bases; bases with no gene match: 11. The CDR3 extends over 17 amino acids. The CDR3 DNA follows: TGTGCCAGCAGCCCAGGGACAGGGAGGGCCAGCTCCTACGAGCAGTACGTC. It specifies CASSPGTGRASSYEQYV.

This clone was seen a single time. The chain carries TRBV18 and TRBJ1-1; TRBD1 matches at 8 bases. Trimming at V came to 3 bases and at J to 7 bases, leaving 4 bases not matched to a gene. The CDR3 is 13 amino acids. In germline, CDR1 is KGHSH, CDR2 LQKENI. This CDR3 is CASSPRDRSEAFF. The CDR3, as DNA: TGTGCCAGCTCACCCCGGGACAGGAGTGAAGCTTTCTTT.

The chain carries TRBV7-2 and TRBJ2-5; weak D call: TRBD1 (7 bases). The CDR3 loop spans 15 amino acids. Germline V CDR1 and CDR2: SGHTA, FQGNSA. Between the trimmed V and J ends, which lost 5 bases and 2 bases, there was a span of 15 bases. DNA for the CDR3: TGTGCCAGCAGCAGGAGGGGGCCAACTCAAGAGACCCAGTACTTC. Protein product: CASSRRGPTQETQYF.